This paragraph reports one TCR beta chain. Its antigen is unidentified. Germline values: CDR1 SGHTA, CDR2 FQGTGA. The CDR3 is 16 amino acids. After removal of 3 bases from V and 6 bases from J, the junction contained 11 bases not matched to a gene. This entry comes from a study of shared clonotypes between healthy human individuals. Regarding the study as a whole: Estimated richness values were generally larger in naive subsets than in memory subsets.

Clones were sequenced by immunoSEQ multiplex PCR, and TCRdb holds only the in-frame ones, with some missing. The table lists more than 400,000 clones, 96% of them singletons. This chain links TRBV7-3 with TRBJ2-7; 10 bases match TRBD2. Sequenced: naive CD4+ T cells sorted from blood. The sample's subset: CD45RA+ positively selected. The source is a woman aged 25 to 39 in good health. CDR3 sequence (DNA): TGTGCCAGCAGCTTGTCCAGCGGGAGGGACCGCGGCGAGCAGTACTTC. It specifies CASSLSSGRDRGEQYF.